This note documents a single T cell receptor beta chain sequence. The data were taken from a study of OX40 agonist ivuxolimab in advanced cancers. Looking at the study overall: With a range of roughly 20 to 80, age averaged 60 years, and about 83% were male.

Method: immunoSEQ multiplex PCR; TCRdb's copy keeps in-frame clones and lacks some. This sample has tens of thousands of clones, with around 89% found just once. The sample consisted of CD4+ or CD8+ T cells sorted from blood, taken in a trial of the OX40 agonist ivuxolimab. The source is an adult with an advanced solid tumor such as melanoma, head and neck, liver or kidney cancer.

Here the CDR3 reads CASTAGTRNTEAFF. In nucleotides, the CDR3 is TGTGCCAGCACCGCGGGGACACGGAACACTGAAGCTTTCTTT. The chain couples TRBV9 to TRBJ1-1, with D maybe TRBD1 (6 bases). Per germline, CDR1 SGDLS and CDR2 YYNGEE. This CDR3 comprises 14 residues. Trimming pared 6 bases from V and 1 base from J, leaving 13 bases between.